This T cell receptor (beta chain) was sequenced for a study of T cells in Graves' hyperthyroidism and ophthalmopathy. Amplified TCR beta CDR3 regions derived from RNA transcripts. The HTBI primer set drove a first-round RT-PCR of the TCR CDR3. Using its own MiXCR run on the multiplex PCR reads, TCRdb lists one record per CDR3 protein. The data hold about 590,000 distinct CDR3 sequences, with approximately 14% observed a single time. This clonotype came up many times. No antigen is known for it. The study's findings and limits: Blood also carried most thyroid clonotypes expanded above 0.001. It was a median roughly six months before onset that the model predicted ophthalmopathy.

Per the germline V gene, CDR1 is SGHAT and CDR2 is FQNNGV. Trimming at V came to 5 bases and at J to 1 base, leaving 2 bases not matched to a gene. This CDR3 region has 15 residues. Ophthalmopathy in the patients scored at least 3 on Clinical Activity Score and at least 4 on NOSPECS grade, lasting under 3 months. Diagnoses were made from clinical symptoms, serum measures (thyroxine and TRAb), thyroid ultrasound and orbital computed tomography. The chain carries TRBV11-2 and TRBJ2-1; 10 positions match TRBD2. The sequencing sample was made of blood. The sequence was collected from a woman in her late teens or twenties with Graves' ophthalmopathy. CDR3 nucleotides: TGTGCCAGCAGCGTTAGCGGGGGGTCCTACAATGAGCAGTTCTTC. It translates to CASSVSGGSYNEQFF. The full variable domain, its missing parts supplied by reference TRBV11-2 and TRBJ2-1, is EAGVAQSPRYKIIEKRQSVAFWCNPISGHATLYWYQQILGQGPKLLIQFQNNGVVDDSQLPKDRFSAERLKGVDSTLKIQPAKLEDSAVYLCASSVSGGSYNEQFFGPGTRLTVL.